Shown below are 22 T cell receptor beta chains from a single sample sequenced in a study of T cell responses to AZD1222 COVID-19 vaccine. Profiled with immunoSEQ multiplex PCR; TCRdb holds only in-frame clones, not every one. The sample records some 140,000 clones, over 90% being singletons. The starting material was peripheral blood, obtained on day 0 of AZD1222 vaccination. These receptors came from an adult in good health.

This rearrangement joins TRBV9 to TRBJ1-5, with a weak D call TRBD1 (5 bases). This CDR3 region has 13 residues. Germline V lookup: CDR1 SGDLS, CDR2 YYNGEE. Trimming removed 4 bases at V and 7 bases at J, with 12 bases between. In nucleotides, the CDR3 is TGTGCCAGCAGCTCCACAGGTTTACAGCCCCAGCATTTT. Amino acids: CASSSTGLQPQHF. The full variable domain, its missing parts supplied by reference TRBV9 and TRBJ1-5, is DSGVTQTPKHLITATGQRVTLRCSPRSGDLSVYWYQQSLDQGLQFLIQYYNGEERAKGNILERFSAQQFPDLHSELNLSSLELGDSALYFCASSSTGLQPQHFGDGTRLSIL.

The chain carries TRBV5-4 and TRBJ2-3; 9 nucleotides align to TRBD1. The V and J ends lost 3 bases and 1 base, in that order; junction bases with no gene match: 6. This CDR3 is 16 amino acids long. The germline V gene has CDR1 SGHNT and CDR2 YYREEE (reference sequence). CDR3 amino acids: CASSSGQGVRTDTQYF. The CDR3, as DNA: TGTGCCAGCAGCTCGGGACAGGGAGTCCGCACAGATACGCAGTATTTT.

The chain carries TRBV2 and TRBJ2-6; D is perhaps TRBD2 (6 bases). Germline V CDR1 and CDR2: SNHLY, FYNNEI. V was trimmed by 7 bases and J by 3 bases, leaving 13 bases between them. This CDR3 region has 15 residues. The CDR3: CASKGTSFGANVLTF. CDR3 DNA: TGTGCCAGCAAGGGCACTAGCTTTGGGGCCAACGTCCTGACTTTC.

The rearrangement joins TRBV11-2 to TRBJ1-6; D is undetermined. The CDR3 is 15 amino acids. Trimming took off 1 base at V and 6 bases at J, with 10 bases between the two ends. Germline V CDR1 and CDR2: SGHAT, FQNNGV. The DNA of the CDR3 is TGTGCCAGCAGCTTAGTAGGTTCGGGTAATTCACCCCTCCACTTT. This codes for CASSLVGSGNSPLHF. The full variable domain, rest sourced from reference TRBV11-2 and TRBJ1-6, is EAGVAQSPRYKIIEKRQSVAFWCNPISGHATLYWYQQILGQGPKLLIQFQNNGVVDDSQLPKDRFSAERLKGVDSTLKIQPAKLEDSAVYLCASSLVGSGNSPLHFGNGTRLTVT.

The V and J genes are TRBV7-2 and TRBJ2-1; possible D gene TRBD2, 5 bases. The germline V and J ends were trimmed by 4 bases and 4 bases, with 20 bases remaining between them. The CDR3 is 17 residues long. Germline values: CDR1 SGHTA, CDR2 FQGNSA. The CDR3 DNA sequence: TGTGCCAGCAGCTCCGAAAACCGGGATTGGGGATACAATGAGCAGTTCTTC. Translation: CASSSENRDWGYNEQFF.

V usage is TRBV30 and J usage is TRBJ2-5; D perhaps matches TRBD1 (6 bases). CDR3 size: 14 residues. V lost 0 bases and J lost 4, with 12 bases in between. The V gene's germline CDR1 is GTSNPN and CDR2 SVGIG (reference sequence). CDR3: CAWSVGLRGETQYF. CDR3 nucleotides: TGTGCCTGGAGTGTGGGGCTCAGGGGAGAGACCCAGTACTTC.

The chain recombines TRBV7-6 with TRBJ1-2, with D perhaps TRBD1 (5 bases). This CDR3 contains 15 residues. Germline lookup yields CDR1 SGHVS and CDR2 FNYEAQ. Trimming took 5 bases from V and 4 from J, leaving 17 bases between them. The CDR3 sequence is CASSEGQGTLYGYTF. The CDR3 DNA is TGTGCCAGCAGCGAAGGCCAAGGGACCCTCTATGGCTACACCTTC.

The rearrangement uses TRBV28 and TRBJ1-5; no firm D call. The germline V and J ends were trimmed by 6 bases and 2 bases, with 11 bases remaining between them. Germline V gene sequence: CDR1 MDHEN, CDR2 SYDVKM. This CDR3 has 14 amino acids. CDR3 region: CASRSKRGNQPQHF. In DNA, the CDR3 is TGTGCCAGCAGGTCCAAACGGGGCAATCAGCCCCAGCATTTT.

This chain uses TRBV3-1 (or the pseudogene TRBV3-2) with TRBJ1-6; D is undetermined. Trimming pared 1 base from V and 13 bases from J, leaving 8 bases between. In germline, CDR1 is LGHDT, CDR2 YNNKEL (reference sequence). This CDR3 region has 12 residues. Here the CDR3 DNA reads TGTGCCAGCAGCCAAGTGTTATCGCCCCTCCACTTT. Amino acid sequence: CASSQVLSPLHF.

The chain carries TRBV6-5 and TRBJ1-3; no clear D gene. Looked up from germline, CDR1 is MNHEY and CDR2 is SVGAGI. The CDR3 is made up of 14 amino acids. V was cut by 6 bases and J by 5 bases, with 14 bases left in between. CDR3 nucleotide sequence: TGTGCCAGCAGGAAACCGGGAAGCCGAAACACCATATATTTT. This translates into CASRKPGSRNTIYF.

This chain joins TRBV6-6 and TRBJ2-7; 12 nucleotides agree with TRBD2. The CDR3 totals 14 residues. V lost 4 bases, J lost 9 bases, and 7 bases stayed unmatched. The germline CDR1 and CDR2 sequences are MNHNY and SVGAGI (reference sequence). The CDR3 DNA sequence: TGTGCCAGCAGTTCCAGACTAGCGGGAGTACGGCAGTACTTC. Amino acid sequence: CASSSRLAGVRQYF.

This chain connects TRBV9 to TRBJ1-3, with D unresolved. Germline V gene data show CDR1 as SGDLS and CDR2 as YYNGEE. V was clipped by 4 bases and J by 2 bases, with 13 bases between them. This CDR3 has 15 residues. The CDR3 region is CASSPLPRPGNTIYF. As DNA, the CDR3 is TGTGCCAGCAGCCCGCTCCCGAGGCCTGGAAACACCATATATTTT.

The chain recombines TRBV3-1 (or the pseudogene TRBV3-2) with TRBJ2-2; D uncertain. Germline CDR1 and CDR2: LGHDT and YNNKEL (reference sequence). The CDR3 is 18 amino acids. Between the trimmed V and J ends, which lost 1 base and 0 bases, there was a span of 15 bases. CDR3 loop: CASSQGRADNTNTGELFF. Here the CDR3 DNA reads TGTGCCAGCAGCCAAGGTCGAGCAGACAACACGAACACCGGGGAGCTGTTTTTT.

The chain has TRBV7-9 and TRBJ2-7; D gene unclear. Germline lookup yields CDR1 SEHNR and CDR2 FQNEAQ (reference sequence). There are 14 residues in the CDR3. V was cut by 4 bases and J by 0 bases, with 10 bases left in between. CDR3 bases: TGTGCCAGCAGCTCTTCCTGGAGCTCCTACGAGCAGTACTTC. It specifies CASSSSWSSYEQYF.

The gene calls are TRBV29-1 and TRBJ2-1; D not certain. The V and J ends lost 4 bases and 5 bases respectively, with 12 bases between them. The length of the CDR3 is 13 residues. CDR1 and CDR2 from the germline V gene are SQVTM and ANQGSEA. CDR3: CSVGSGVHNEQFF. The CDR3 DNA reads TGCAGCGTTGGTTCGGGTGTCCACAATGAGCAGTTCTTC.

The chain employs TRBV18 and TRBJ2-7, with 8 bases lining up with TRBD1. Looked up from germline, CDR1 is KGHSH and CDR2 is LQKENI. V lost 8 bases, J lost 3 bases, and 15 bases stayed unmatched. The CDR3 is 16 residues long. CDR3 sequence reads: CASHGIRTGTGYEQYF. The CDR3 DNA reads as TGTGCCAGCCATGGAATCAGGACAGGGACGGGCTACGAGCAGTACTTC.

This clone was observed a single time. This sequence joins TRBV7-2 and TRBJ1-1; D remains unclear. The germline V and J ends were trimmed by 5 bases and 4 bases, with 20 bases remaining between them. The V gene's germline CDR1 is SGHTA and CDR2 FQGNSA. This CDR3 contains 16 residues. The CDR3 sequence: CASSPPPLPTRTEAFF. The CDR3 DNA reads TGTGCCAGCAGCCCCCCCCCTCTGCCGACCCGCACTGAAGCTTTCTTT. The full variable domain, with the rest looked up from reference TRBV7-2 and TRBJ1-1, is GAGVSQSPSNKVTEKGKDVELRCDPISGHTALYWYRQSLGQGLEFLIYFQGNSAPDKSGLPSDRFSAERTGGSVSTLTIQRTQQEDSAVYLCASSPPPLPTRTEAFFGQGTRLTVV.

V gene TRBV9 combines with J gene TRBJ1-3, with D unresolved. V dropped 0 bases and J dropped 1 base, with 8 bases sitting between them. CDR3 length equals 15 residues. Looked up from germline, CDR1 is SGDLS and CDR2 is YYNGEE. The CDR3 DNA sequence: TGTGCCAGCAGCGTAGATCTAGATTCTGGAAACACCATATATTTT. Protein: CASSVDLDSGNTIYF.

This chain uses TRBV11-2 with TRBJ1-5, with a possible D match to TRBD1 (5 bases). The V and J ends lost 1 base and 3 bases respectively, with 10 bases between them. There are 15 residues in the CDR3. Germline V gene lookup returns CDR1 SGHAT and CDR2 FQNNGV. In nucleotides, the CDR3 is TGTGCCAGCAGCTTAGGGGGGAGGTCCAATCAGCCCCAGCATTTT. Residues: CASSLGGRSNQPQHF. Full variable domain (remainder filled in from reference TRBV11-2 and TRBJ1-5): EAGVAQSPRYKIIEKRQSVAFWCNPISGHATLYWYQQILGQGPKLLIQFQNNGVVDDSQLPKDRFSAERLKGVDSTLKIQPAKLEDSAVYLCASSLGGRSNQPQHFGDGTRLSIL.

The chain joins TRBV12-5 to TRBJ2-3; the D is unclear. There are 13 residues in the CDR3. Germline assignment: CDR1 LGHNT and CDR2 FRNRAP. The germline V and J ends were trimmed by 7 bases and 4 bases, with 12 bases remaining between them. CDR3 sequence reads: CASAIGDSDTQYF. CDR3 DNA sequence: TGTGCTAGTGCCATAGGAGATTCAGATACGCAGTATTTT.

The rearrangement links TRBV6-5 to TRBJ1-1; 7 nucleotides match TRBD1. With V trimmed by 6 bases and J by 5 bases, 9 bases remained unmatched. The CDR3 has 14 amino acids. In germline, CDR1 is MNHEY, CDR2 SVGAGI. CDR3 DNA: TGTGCCAGCAGGGACAGGTATGCGGGAACTGAAGCTTTCTTT. This codes for CASRDRYAGTEAFF.

This chain links TRBV6-5 with TRBJ1-5, with 9 bases matching TRBD1. CDR3 length equals 14 residues. CDR1 is MNHEY and CDR2 is SVGAGI in the germline V gene. V trimming: 6 bases; J trimming: 9 bases; junction bases outside the gene matches: 9. CDR3 in DNA: TGTGCCAGCAGACGTAACAGGGGGCTGGGGCCCCAGCATTTT. Protein product: CASRRNRGLGPQHF.